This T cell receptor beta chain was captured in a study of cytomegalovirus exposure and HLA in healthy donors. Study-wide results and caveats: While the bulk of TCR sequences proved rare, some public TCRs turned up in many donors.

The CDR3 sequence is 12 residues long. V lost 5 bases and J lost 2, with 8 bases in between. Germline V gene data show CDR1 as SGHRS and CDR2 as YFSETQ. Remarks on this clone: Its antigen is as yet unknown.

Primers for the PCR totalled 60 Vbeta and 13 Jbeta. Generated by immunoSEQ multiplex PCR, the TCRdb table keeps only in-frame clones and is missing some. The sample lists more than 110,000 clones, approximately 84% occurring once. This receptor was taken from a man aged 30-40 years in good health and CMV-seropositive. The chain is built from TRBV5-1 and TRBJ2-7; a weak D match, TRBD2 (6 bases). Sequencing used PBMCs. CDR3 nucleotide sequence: TGCGCCAGCAGGGGGGGACCCTACGAGCAGTACTTC. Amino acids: CASRGGPYEQYF.